These 9 T cell receptor beta chains came from one sample sequenced in a study of blood T cells in healthy people across ages (dated by TCRdb to about 2015). The method was 5' RACE. The reads were generated on an Illumina HiSeq 2500. A second PCR of 7 to 11 cycles was run with a J-beta primer mix and a sample-barcoded 5' primer. The public reads were run again by TCRdb, first through fastp at Q25 and then through MiXCR, and only productive beta chains were kept. Merged by CDR3 protein, the rows form single entries marked with the most common genes and DNA. In all, the sample holds about 800,000 distinct CDR3 sequences, and approximately 25% of those were seen once. The ten largest clones take up more than 3% of the sample. The sample was also linked to a second study, of T cells of mothers and their children.

The sequenced sample was blood. These receptors were collected from a boy between 10 and 17 years old in good health.

This clonotype was seen only a few times. The chain has TRBV20-1 and TRBJ1-6; 8 bases match TRBD1. Germline values: CDR1 DFQATT, CDR2 SNEGSKA (reference sequence). The ends lost 3 bases at V and 8 bases at J; junction bases unmatched: 12. This CDR3 has 16 amino acids. The CDR3 reads CSARDWDRRYDSPLHF. The CDR3 coding sequence is TGCAGTGCTAGGGATTGGGACAGGAGGTACGATTCACCCCTCCACTTT.

This clonotype has only a few counts. This rearrangement joins TRBV6-5 to TRBJ2-5, with 13 bases lining up with TRBD2. In germline, CDR1 is MNHEY, CDR2 SVGAGI. The length of the CDR3 is 18 residues. With 0 bases clipped from V and 1 base from J, the junction kept 5 bases outside the gene matches. The CDR3, as DNA: TGTGCCAGCAGTTACTCGAGGACTAGCGGGGGCCGCCAAGAGACCCAGTACTTC. Amino acids: CASSYSRTSGGRQETQYF.

A note on this clonotype: A clone one base away is much larger, so this may be a read error. The CDR3 bases are TGTGCCAGCAGCAATCGACAGGGCTACGAGCAGTACTTC. Translated: CASSNRQGYEQYF. V and J are TRBV7-2 and TRBJ2-7; 7 nucleotides align to TRBD1. The V gene end was trimmed by 5 bases and the J gene end by 3 bases; junction bases not matched to a gene: 4. Germline V gives CDR1 SGHTA, CDR2 FQGNSA. There are 13 residues in the CDR3.

V usage is TRBV11-2 and J usage is TRBJ2-5, with 8 nucleotides matching TRBD1. The J call is in doubt because the DNA end fits TRBJ2-7 better. This CDR3 has 14 residues. The germline V gene encodes CDR1 SGHAT and CDR2 FQNNGV. The CDR3 sequence: CASSFGRGHYEQYF. CDR3 DNA: TGTGCCAGCAGCTTTGGCAGGGGGCACTACGAGCAGTACTTC.

The chain uses TRBV5-1 and TRBJ2-3; D may correspond to TRBD1 or TRBD2 (6 bases each). In germline, CDR1 is SGHRS, CDR2 YFSETQ. The CDR3 runs 17 residues. V lost 4 bases and J 1 base, leaving 19 bases between the germline ends. CDR3 DNA sequence: TGCGCCAGCAGCCCTGCCCGAGGGGGGCCAGGCACAGATACGCAGTATTTT. It is translated as CASSPARGGPGTDTQYF.

Note on this clonotype: Relative to the germline gene, one junction end is altered; a read error may explain this. This chain links TRBV7-7 with TRBJ2-1; D not resolved. Germline CDR1 reads SSHAT; CDR2 reads FNYEAQ (reference sequence). The CDR3 is made up of 13 amino acids. The CDR3 bases are TGTGCTAGCAGCCCTTCCGGCAACAATGAGCAGTTCTTC. Protein: CASSPSGNNEQFF.

This clonotype was seen only a few times. The chain uses TRBV6-2 or TRBV6-3 and TRBJ1-2; D gene unclear. Germline V gives CDR1 MNHEY, CDR2 SVGEGT. This CDR3 has 15 residues. Trimming shortened V by 0 bases and J by 9 bases, and 17 bases separated the two germline ends. In DNA form, the CDR3 reads TGTGCCAGCAGTTACTCGAATTCTCCTCCATCCCGCTACACCTTC. It yields the protein CASSYSNSPPSRYTF.

The CDR3 bases are TGTGCCAGTAGTGCAACGACAGGGGTCTATAATTCACCCCTCCACTTT. It codes for CASSATTGVYNSPLHF. V and J are TRBV19 and TRBJ1-6; TRBD1 matches 8 bases. This CDR3 spans 16 amino acids. Germline-derived CDR1 and CDR2 are LNHDA and SQIVND (reference sequence). J lost 3 bases, V lost 5 bases, and 6 bases had no gene match.

This clonotype was detected a few times. V usage is TRBV12-3 or TRBV12-4 and J usage is TRBJ1-5; D unclear. Trimming left V 3 bases short and J 7 bases short, with 13 bases between. The CDR3 has 14 residues. The CDR3 loop is CASSFSEGWQPQHF. The CDR3 DNA sequence: TGTGCCAGCAGTTTTTCGGAGGGATGGCAGCCCCAGCATTTT.